A selection of T cell receptor beta chains follows, all from one sample in a study of T cells after yellow fever vaccination. A single record per CDR3 protein comes from TCRdb applying MiXCR to the 5' RACE reads. The sample shows about 320,000 distinct CDR3 sequences, approximately 11% of them seen only once. The sequenced sample was CD4+ T cells sorted from PBMCs, obtained 45 days after the yellow fever booster vaccination. The receptors here all came from a man between 18 and 35 years old who received the YFV17D yellow fever vaccine. Both conserved end residues are part of each CDR3. A D gene is named only where the DNA matches it firmly. The listing skips clone size in some rows; elsewhere it reads once, few, many or a size class.

many	TRBV3-1	NA	TRBJ1-1	TGTGCCAGCAGCCAAGAGGGACGCGGGGACACTGAAGCTTTCTTT	CASSQEGRGDTEAFF
NA	TRBV4-1	TRBD1	TRBJ2-3	TGCGCCAGCAGCCAAGACCCCAGGGGGCTGTCAGATACGCAGTATTTT	CASSQDPRGLSDTQYF
NA	TRBV13	TRBD1	TRBJ2-3	TGTGCCAGCAGCTTTACAGGGGTTACGCAGTATTTT	CASSFTGVTQYF
many	TRBV5-1	TRBD2	TRBJ2-1	TGCGCCAGCACCATCCCCGGCGGGGGGGCAGTTGAGCAGTTCTTC	CASTIPGGGAVEQFF
NA	TRBV9	TRBD2	TRBJ2-1	TGTGCCAGCAGCGTAGGGAGGCTAGCGGGGGGGCTCCGTTCCTACAATGAGCAGTTCTTC	CASSVGRLAGGLRSYNEQFF
NA	TRBV5-5	TRBD1	TRBJ1-2	TGTGCCAGCAGCCCCGACGGGACAGGCTATGGCTACACCTTC	CASSPDGTGYGYTF
many	TRBV19	NA	TRBJ1-1	TGTGCCAGTAACTCAGAGGGGATCGGGCTACCCACTGAAGCTTTCTTT	CASNSEGIGLPTEAFF
NA	TRBV5-1	NA	TRBJ2-1	TGCGCCAGCAGCCTCCCGGGGCGTGAGCAGTTCTTC	CASSLPGREQFF
many	TRBV5-1	NA	TRBJ2-1	TGCGCCAGCAGCTTCGATCAGTCTTCCTACAATGAGCAGTTCTTC	CASSFDQSSYNEQFF
few	TRBV28	NA	TRBJ2-5	TGTGCCAGCACCTTGGACATGCAAGAGGCCCAGTACTTC	CASTLDMQEAQYF
many	TRBV7-2	TRBD1	TRBJ2-5	TGTGCCAGCAGCCGGAATCAGGGGGCTGGGGAGACCCAGTACTTC	CASSRNQGAGETQYF
NA	TRBV5-1	TRBD1	TRBJ2-1	TGCGCCAGCAGCTTGGTAGGGGGCGAGGGGAATGAGCAGTTCTTC	CASSLVGGEGNEQFF
NA	TRBV4-1	TRBD1	TRBJ2-3	TGCGCCAGCAGCCCGAGGGGGAGGCAGGGGGCCCTCACAGATACGCAGTATTTT	CASSPRGRQGALTDTQYF
NA	TRBV7-3	NA	TRBJ1-1	TGTGCCAGCAGTCCCCGGGGGGGGCGCGATACTGAAGCTTTCTTT	CASSPRGGRDTEAFF
few	TRBV10-3	NA	TRBJ2-1	TGTGCCATCAGTGAGCAGGGGCAGCCCTACAATGAGCAGTTCTTC	CAISEQGQPYNEQFF
NA	TRBV6-5	NA	TRBJ1-5	TGTGCCAGCAGTAGGACAGCAAGCAATCAGCCCCAGCATTTT	CASSRTASNQPQHF
NA	TRBV20-1	NA	TRBJ2-4	TGCAGTGCATCAAGGTCGGGAAATCGGAACATTCAGTACTTC	CSASRSGNRNIQYF
NA	TRBV5-1	NA	TRBJ1-1	TGCGCCAGCAGCGCCATGGGAGACACTGAAGCTTTCTTT	CASSAMGDTEAFF
few	TRBV5-5	TRBD2	TRBJ2-1	TGTGCCAGCAGCGCCTCGGGTAGCGGGGGGACGTCCTACAATGAGCAGTTCTTC	CASSASGSGGTSYNEQFF
NA	TRBV15	NA	TRBJ1-2	TGTGCCACCAGTTTAAGGGGGACCGCCGGGGCTAACTATGGCTACACCTTC	CATSLRGTAGANYGYTF
NA	TRBV3-1	TRBD2	TRBJ2-2	TGTGCCAGCAGCACCTATGCTGGACTAGCGGGGGGGGCTAGGACCGGGGAGCTGTTTTTT	CASSTYAGLAGGARTGELFF
few	TRBV12-3/TRBV12-4	NA	TRBJ1-4	TGTGCCAGCAGTTACAGGGCAGGGGAAAAACTGTTTTTT	CASSYRAGEKLFF
many	TRBV12-3/TRBV12-4	TRBD1	TRBJ2-2	TGTGCCAGCGCCGGGGACAGGGCCTTAGGGGGGGAGCTGTTTTTT	CASAGDRALGGELFF
many	TRBV27	NA	TRBJ1-3	TGTGCCAGCTCCAGGGGCTCTGGAAACACCATATATTTT	CASSRGSGNTIYF
few	TRBV12-3/TRBV12-4	TRBD1	TRBJ1-2	TGTGCCAGCACCCCGGGACAGGGTGACTATGGCTACACCTTC	CASTPGQGDYGYTF
few	TRBV20-1	NA	TRBJ1-1	TGCAGTGCCGCACAGGGATTGAACACTGAAGCTTTCTTT	CSAAQGLNTEAFF
many	TRBV5-1	TRBD1	TRBJ2-7	TGCGCCAGCAGCAGGGACAGCCAGAGCTCCTACGAGCAGTACTTC	CASSRDSQSSYEQYF
NA	TRBV20-1	NA	TRBJ2-3	TGCAGTGCTAGAGCAGGGTCAGATACGCAGTATTTT	CSARAGSDTQYF
few	TRBV19	NA	TRBJ1-1	TGTGCCAGTAGTTTTGGACGGATGAACACTGAAGCTTTCTTT	CASSFGRMNTEAFF